The entry that follows covers one T cell receptor (beta chain) sequence. The sample belongs to a study of shared clonotypes between healthy human individuals. CD8 cells regarded as naive lacked CD45RO, were positively chosen for CCR7, and omitted terminally differentiated effector memory CD45RA+ cells. Profiling relied on immunoSEQ multiplex PCR, and the TCRdb table lists in-frame clones only, not all of them. The repertoire holds about 580,000 clones, 95% to 98% seen once, with 0.3% in the top ten. The sequenced material came from naive CD8+ T cells sorted from blood. This TCR was sampled from a man younger than 45 in good health.

CDR3 region: CASSESRLAAATDTQYF. The DNA of the CDR3 is TGTGCCAGCAGTGAATCACGACTAGCGGCCGCTACAGATACGCAGTATTTT. The chain joins TRBV6-1 to TRBJ2-3; 9 nucleotides agree with TRBD2. The V segment lost 2 bases and the J segment 3 bases; nucleotides outside the gene matches: 9. This CDR3 has 17 residues. The germline CDR1 and CDR2 sequences are MNHNS and SASEGT.